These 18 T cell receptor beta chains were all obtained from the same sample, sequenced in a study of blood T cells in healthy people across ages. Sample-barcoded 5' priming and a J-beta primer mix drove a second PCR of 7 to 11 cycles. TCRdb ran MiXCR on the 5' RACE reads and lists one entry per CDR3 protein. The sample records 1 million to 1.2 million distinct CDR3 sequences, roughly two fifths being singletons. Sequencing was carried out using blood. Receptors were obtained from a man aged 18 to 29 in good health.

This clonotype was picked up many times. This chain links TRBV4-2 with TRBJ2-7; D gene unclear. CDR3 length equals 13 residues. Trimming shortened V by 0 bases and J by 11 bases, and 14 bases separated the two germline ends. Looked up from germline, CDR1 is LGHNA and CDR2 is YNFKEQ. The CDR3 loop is CASSQDRQTEEYF. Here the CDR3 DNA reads TGTGCCAGCAGCCAAGATAGGCAAACGGAAGAGTACTTC.

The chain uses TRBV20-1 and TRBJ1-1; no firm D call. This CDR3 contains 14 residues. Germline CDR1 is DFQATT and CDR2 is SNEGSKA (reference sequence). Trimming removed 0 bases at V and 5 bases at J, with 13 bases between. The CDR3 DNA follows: TGCAGTGCTAGAGATGGGCCGCGAGGGACTGAAGCTTTCTTT. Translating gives CSARDGPRGTEAFF.

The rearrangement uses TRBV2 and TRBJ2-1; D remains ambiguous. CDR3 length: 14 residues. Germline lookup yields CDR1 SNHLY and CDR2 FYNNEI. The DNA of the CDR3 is TGTGTCAGTTTAGTGTACAGCTCCTACAATGAGCAGTTCTTC. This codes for CVSLVYSSYNEQFF.

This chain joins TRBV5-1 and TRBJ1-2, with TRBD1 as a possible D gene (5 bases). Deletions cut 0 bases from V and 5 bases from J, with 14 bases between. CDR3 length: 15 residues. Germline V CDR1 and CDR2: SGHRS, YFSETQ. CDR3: CASSLVAGSDYGYTF. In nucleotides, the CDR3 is TGCGCCAGCAGCTTGGTGGCAGGGAGCGATTATGGCTACACCTTC.

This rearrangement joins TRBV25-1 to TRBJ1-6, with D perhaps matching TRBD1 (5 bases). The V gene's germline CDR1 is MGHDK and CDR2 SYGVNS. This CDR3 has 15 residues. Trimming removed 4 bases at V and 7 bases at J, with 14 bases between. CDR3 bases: TGTGCCAGCAGTGGCCGGGACGGCAAAAATTCACCCCTCCACTTT. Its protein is CASSGRDGKNSPLHF. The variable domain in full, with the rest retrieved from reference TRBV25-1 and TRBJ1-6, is EADIYQTPRYLVIGTGKKITLECSQTMGHDKMYWYQQDPGMELHLIHYSYGVNSTEKGDLSSESTVSRIRTEHFPLTLESARPSHTSQYLCASSGRDGKNSPLHFGNGTRLTVT.

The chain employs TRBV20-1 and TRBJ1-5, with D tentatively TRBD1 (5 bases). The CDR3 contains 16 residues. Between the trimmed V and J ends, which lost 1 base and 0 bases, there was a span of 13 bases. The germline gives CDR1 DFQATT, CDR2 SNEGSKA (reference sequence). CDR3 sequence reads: CSARGAGLYSNQPQHF. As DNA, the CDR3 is TGCAGTGCTAGAGGGGCAGGGCTTTATAGCAATCAGCCCCAGCATTTT.

This CDR3 is CSAQLAGGVNEQFF. The CDR3 bases are TGCAGTGCTCAGCTAGCGGGGGGGGTCAATGAGCAGTTCTTC. This sequence joins TRBV20-1 and TRBJ2-1; 12 positions match TRBD2. Germline CDR1 and CDR2: DFQATT and SNEGSKA (reference sequence). There are 14 residues in the CDR3. The trim removed 5 bases at V and 6 bases at J, leaving 5 bases unmatched.

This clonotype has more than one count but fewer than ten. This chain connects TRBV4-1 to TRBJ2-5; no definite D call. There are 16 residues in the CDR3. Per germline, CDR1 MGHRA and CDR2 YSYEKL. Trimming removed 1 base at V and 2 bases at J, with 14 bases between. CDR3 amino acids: CASSQAVLYPQETQYF. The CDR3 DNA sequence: TGCGCCAGCAGCCAAGCTGTCCTCTACCCTCAAGAGACCCAGTACTTC.

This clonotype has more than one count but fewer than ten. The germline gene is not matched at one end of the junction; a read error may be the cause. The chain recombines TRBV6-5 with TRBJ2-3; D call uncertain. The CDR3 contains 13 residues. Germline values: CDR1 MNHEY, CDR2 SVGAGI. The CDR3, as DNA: TGTGCCAGCAGTTACTCGGTGGCAGAAACGCAGTATTTT. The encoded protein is CASSYSVAETQYF.

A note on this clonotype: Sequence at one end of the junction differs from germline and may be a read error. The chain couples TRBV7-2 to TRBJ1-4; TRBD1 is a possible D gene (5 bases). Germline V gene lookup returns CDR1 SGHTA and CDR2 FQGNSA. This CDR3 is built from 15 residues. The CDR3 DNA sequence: TGTGCTAGCAGCTCGCAGACAGCGGAAGGTGAAAAACTGTTTTTT. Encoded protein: CASSSQTAEGEKLFF.

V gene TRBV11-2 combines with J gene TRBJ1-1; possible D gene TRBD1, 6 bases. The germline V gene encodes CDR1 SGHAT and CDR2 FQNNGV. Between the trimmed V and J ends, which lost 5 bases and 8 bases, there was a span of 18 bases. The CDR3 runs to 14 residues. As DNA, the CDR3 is TGTGCCAGCAGCCTCACTGGGGGGCAAAAAGAAGCTTTCTTT. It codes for CASSLTGGQKEAFF. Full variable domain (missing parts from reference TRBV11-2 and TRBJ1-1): EAGVAQSPRYKIIEKRQSVAFWCNPISGHATLYWYQQILGQGPKLLIQFQNNGVVDDSQLPKDRFSAERLKGVDSTLKIQPAKLEDSAVYLCASSLTGGQKEAFFGQGTRLTVV.

CDR3 nucleotides: TGTGCCAGCAGTCCCATCAGGGTGGACTATGGCTACACCTTC. Translation: CASSPIRVDYGYTF. V gene TRBV2 combines with J gene TRBJ1-2, with D perhaps matching TRBD1 (5 bases). CDR1 SNHLY and CDR2 FYNNEI come from the germline V gene. V shed 5 bases and J shed 3 bases, with 13 bases lying between them. The CDR3 consists of 14 residues.

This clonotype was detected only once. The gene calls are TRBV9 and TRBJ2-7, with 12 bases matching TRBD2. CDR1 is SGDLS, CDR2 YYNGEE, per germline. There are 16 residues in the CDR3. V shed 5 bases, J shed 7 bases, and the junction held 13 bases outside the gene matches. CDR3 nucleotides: TGTGCCAGCAGTGAAACGACTAGCGGGGGAGGCAATGAGCAGTACTTC. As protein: CASSETTSGGGNEQYF.

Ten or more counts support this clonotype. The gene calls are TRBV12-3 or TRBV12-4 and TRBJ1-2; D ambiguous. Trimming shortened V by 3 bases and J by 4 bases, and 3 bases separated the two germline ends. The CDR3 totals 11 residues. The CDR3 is CASSFLYGYTF. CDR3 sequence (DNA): TGTGCCAGCAGTTTCCTCTATGGCTACACCTTC.

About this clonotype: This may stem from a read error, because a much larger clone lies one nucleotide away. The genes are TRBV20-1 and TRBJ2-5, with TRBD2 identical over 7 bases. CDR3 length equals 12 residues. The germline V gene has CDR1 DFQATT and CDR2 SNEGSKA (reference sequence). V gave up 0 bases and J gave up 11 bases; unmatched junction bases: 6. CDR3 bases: TGCAGTGCTAGAGACTTACTAGCGCAGCAGTACTTC. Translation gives CSARDLLAQQYF.

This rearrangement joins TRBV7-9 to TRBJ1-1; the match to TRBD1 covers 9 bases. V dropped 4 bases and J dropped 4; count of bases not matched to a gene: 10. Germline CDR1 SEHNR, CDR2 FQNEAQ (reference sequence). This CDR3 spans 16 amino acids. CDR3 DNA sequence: TGTGCCAGCAGCTCGCCTCACAGGGGGCAAGGCACTGAAGCTTTCTTT. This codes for CASSSPHRGQGTEAFF.

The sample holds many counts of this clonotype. In DNA, the CDR3 is TGTGCCAGCAGCCAAGAGTTGGCAGGGTTCGGCGTGAACACTGAAGCTTTCTTT. The encoded protein is CASSQELAGFGVNTEAFF. V gene TRBV3-1 combines with J gene TRBJ1-1, with D possibly matching TRBD1 (5 bases). Germline V gene data show CDR1 as LGHDT and CDR2 as YNNKEL (reference sequence). V lost 0 bases and J 0 bases, leaving 17 bases between the germline ends. This CDR3 is 18 amino acids long.

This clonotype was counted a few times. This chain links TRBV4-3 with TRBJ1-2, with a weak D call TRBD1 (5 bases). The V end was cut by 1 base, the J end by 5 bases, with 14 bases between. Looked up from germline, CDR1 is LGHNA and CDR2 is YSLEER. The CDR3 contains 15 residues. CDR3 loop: CASSQGLAGLYGYTF. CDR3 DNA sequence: TGCGCCAGCAGCCAAGGTCTGGCAGGGCTTTATGGCTACACCTTC.